This T cell receptor beta chain comes out of a study of cytomegalovirus exposure and HLA in healthy donors. J was trimmed by 1 base and V by 2 bases; bases with no gene match: 6. Germline V gene lookup returns CDR1 LGHNT and CDR2 FRNRAP. The CDR3 is 16 amino acids. About this clone itself: Its antigen is currently unknown.

13 Jbeta primers and 60 Vbeta primers were used for the PCR. Measured with immunoSEQ multiplex PCR; TCRdb has only the in-frame clones, and not every one. The sample carries some 170,000 clones, almost 80% recorded once. Study-wide results and limits: In an earlier analysis, most TCR beta V segments were productive about 87% or about 30% of the time. Most observed TCR sequences were rare, whereas some public TCRs were detected in many donors. There were some V segments, including TRBV6-2 and TRBV6-3, excluded as indistinguishable.

The sequenced sample was PBMCs. V is TRBV12-5 and J is TRBJ2-5, with TRBD2 matching 8 bases. The origin of this receptor is a man aged 35-49 years in good health and CMV-seropositive. The CDR3 here is CASGLYLAGGQETQYF. The CDR3 DNA sequence: TGTGCTAGTGGTTTGTATCTTGCGGGAGGCCAAGAGACCCAGTACTTC.